The 23 T cell receptor beta chains below all came from one sample that was sequenced in a study of Ad26.COV2.S vaccination and SARS-CoV-2 variants. The treatment was: about 20 received Ad26.COV2.S at low or high dose, single or two shots; about 5 received placebo; per-sample allocation not given. Each sample was drawn 63 days after the first injection (of vaccine or placebo). Sequencing was performed with immunoSEQ multiplex PCR; in TCRdb, only in-frame clones are kept and a portion is missing. The sample yields about 470,000 clones, about 90% seen once. The sample consisted of peripheral blood, taken in a trial of Ad26.COV2.S vaccine versus placebo. These receptors originate from a person between 18 and 60 years old who received the Ad26.COV2.S COVID-19 vaccine or a placebo.

V is TRBV28 and J is TRBJ2-2, with D possibly being TRBD1 (6 bases). This CDR3 is 13 amino acids long. Trimming shortened V by 6 bases and J by 7 bases, and 12 bases separated the two germline ends. Germline V CDR1 and CDR2: MDHEN, SYDVKM. The CDR3 sequence: CASSFPDSGELFF. CDR3 nucleotide sequence: TGTGCCAGCAGCTTCCCGGACAGCGGGGAGCTGTTTTTT.

The chain couples TRBV5-4 to TRBJ2-5; 7 nucleotides match TRBD2. CDR1 SGHNT and CDR2 YYREEE come from the germline V gene (reference sequence). After removal of 4 bases from V and 5 bases from J, the junction contained 8 bases not matched to a gene. This CDR3 is built from 14 residues. For the CDR3, the DNA is TGTGCCAGCAGCGGCGGACTAGTTCGTGAGACCCAGTACTTC. As protein: CASSGGLVRETQYF.

The chain combines TRBV7-2 with TRBJ2-2; D uncertain. CDR3 size: 13 residues. The ends were cut back, 3 bases at V and 5 bases at J, with 7 bases in the middle. Germline V lookup: CDR1 SGHTA, CDR2 FQGNSA. Here the CDR3 reads CASSLTWTGELFF. The CDR3 DNA reads as TGTGCCAGCAGCTTGACTTGGACCGGGGAGCTGTTTTTT.

This sequence joins TRBV5-4 and TRBJ2-1; no definite D call. CDR1 and CDR2 (germline): SGHNT, YYREEE (reference sequence). The CDR3 is 13 amino acids. The ends were cut back, 5 bases at V and 6 bases at J, with 12 bases in the middle. This chain's CDR3 is CASSSDAGNEQFF. CDR3 nucleotides: TGTGCCAGCAGTTCCGACGCAGGCAATGAGCAGTTCTTC.

This clone was picked up many times. J is TRBJ2-6 and V is TRBV4-3; 7 nucleotides line up with TRBD1. V was clipped by 5 bases and J by 0 bases; unmatched bases: 7. The length of the CDR3 is 17 residues. The germline V gene has CDR1 LGHNA and CDR2 YSLEER. The CDR3 coding sequence is TGCGCCAGCAGCTGGGACAGCTCATCCTCTGGGGCCAACGTCCTGACTTTC. Amino acid sequence: CASSWDSSSSGANVLTF.

This clone was observed a few times. V usage is TRBV24-1 and J usage is TRBJ2-1, with 11 bases lining up with TRBD1. Germline V lookup: CDR1 KGHDR, CDR2 SFDVKD. J was trimmed by 7 bases and V by 4 bases; bases with no gene match: 8. The CDR3 consists of 16 residues. CDR3 nucleotides: TGTGCCACCAGTGACCCACGGACAGGGGGCTTTAATGAGCAGTTCTTC. Its protein product is CATSDPRTGGFNEQFF.

Worth noting for this clone: Other DNA sequences in this specimen translate into the identical CDR3. The chain links TRBV25-1 to TRBJ1-6; no definite D call. This CDR3 has 13 amino acids. Trimming shortened V by 3 bases and J by 7 bases, and 7 bases separated the two germline ends. Germline V gene data show CDR1 as MGHDK and CDR2 as SYGVNS. The CDR3 DNA follows: TGTGCCAGCAGTGAGGATGGGAATTCACCCCTCCACTTT. Residues: CASSEDGNSPLHF.

J is TRBJ2-5 and V is TRBV7-6; the match to TRBD2 covers 8 bases. Germline CDR1 is SGHVS and CDR2 is FNYEAQ. With 5 bases clipped from V and 3 bases from J, the junction kept 8 bases outside the gene matches. The CDR3 length is 15 residues. The CDR3 sequence is CASSKSGSPEETQYF. Here the CDR3 DNA reads TGTGCCAGCAGCAAAAGCGGGAGTCCGGAAGAGACCCAGTACTTC.

CDR3 nucleotides: TGTGCCTGGAGGGCCGGTGGGGGAGGGAGGGGAGCTTTCTTT. Translation: CAWRAGGGGRGAFF. The chain has TRBV30 and TRBJ1-1, with D possibly matching TRBD1 (5 bases). The V gene's germline CDR1 is GTSNPN and CDR2 SVGIG (reference sequence). V gave up 3 bases and J gave up 10 bases, with 21 bases separating them. The CDR3 extends over 14 amino acids.

This sequence joins TRBV7-9 and TRBJ2-7; 9 bases match TRBD2. Unmatched junction bases numbered 3, after V lost 0 bases and J lost 3 bases. The CDR3 spans 15 residues. Germline assignment: CDR1 SEHNR and CDR2 FQNEAQ (reference sequence). This chain's CDR3 is CASSLAAGGVYEQYF. The CDR3 DNA reads as TGTGCCAGCAGCTTAGCAGCGGGAGGAGTCTACGAGCAGTACTTC.

The V and J genes are TRBV6-2 or TRBV6-3 and TRBJ1-6; 9 positions match TRBD1. Trimming removed 4 bases from V and 10 bases from J; junction bases left unmatched: 11. Germline values: CDR1 MNHEY, CDR2 SVGEGT. The CDR3 spans 16 residues. CDR3 residues: CASSFLQGAQISPLHF. The CDR3 DNA reads as TGTGCCAGCAGTTTCCTACAGGGGGCCCAGATCTCACCCCTCCACTTT.

The sample holds one count of this clone. This chain joins TRBV19 and TRBJ1-3, with a possible D match to TRBD1 (5 bases). Germline V gene data show CDR1 as LNHDA and CDR2 as SQIVND (reference sequence). V was pared by 4 bases and J by 1 base, with 14 bases between. The CDR3 loop spans 16 amino acids. The CDR3 reads CASSTQPQVSGNTIYF. DNA for the CDR3: TGTGCCAGTAGTACCCAACCACAGGTATCTGGAAACACCATATATTTT. The full variable domain, its missing parts supplied by reference TRBV19 and TRBJ1-3, is DGGITQSPKYLFRKEGQNVTLSCEQNLNHDAMYWYRQDPGQGLRLIYYSQIVNDFQKGDIAEGYSVSREKKESFPLTVTSAQKNPTAFYLCASSTQPQVSGNTIYFGEGSWLTVV.

This chain joins TRBV5-6 and TRBJ2-1, with TRBD2 identical over 11 bases. V dropped 2 bases and J dropped 5; count of bases not matched to a gene: 6. There are 16 residues in the CDR3. The germline gives CDR1 SGHDT, CDR2 YYEEEE. The CDR3 sequence is CASSFTTSGRNNEQFF. In DNA form, the CDR3 reads TGTGCCAGCAGCTTTACAACTAGCGGGAGAAACAATGAGCAGTTCTTC.

The chain uses TRBV2 and TRBJ2-7; no clear D. The V end lost 2 bases, the J end lost 5 bases, and 4 bases lay between the germline ends. This CDR3 comprises 11 residues. Germline lookup yields CDR1 SNHLY and CDR2 FYNNEI. CDR3 amino acids: CASSEFHEQYF. The CDR3 nucleotides are TGTGCCAGCAGTGAATTCCACGAGCAGTACTTC.

V and J are TRBV24-1 and TRBJ2-1; D is possibly TRBD2 (5 bases). V was pared by 3 bases and J by 4 bases, with 15 bases between. Germline CDR1 KGHDR, CDR2 SFDVKD. The CDR3 contains 16 residues. The DNA for the CDR3 is TGTGCCACCAGTGATAGGGTCGGGGAACGGTACAATGAGCAGTTCTTC. Protein sequence: CATSDRVGERYNEQFF.

This clone appeared many times. This chain uses TRBV10-3 with TRBJ1-2; possibly TRBD1 for D (5 bases). The CDR3 is made up of 12 amino acids. Germline values: CDR1 ENHRY, CDR2 SYGVKD. The V gene lost 4 bases and the J gene lost 4 bases, with 7 bases spanning the gap. The CDR3 here is CAISAGRYGYTF. The CDR3 region has the DNA TGTGCCATCAGTGCAGGGCGCTATGGCTACACCTTC.

Of note for this clone: The same CDR3 arises from other DNA sequences in this sample as well. The chain has TRBV5-4 and TRBJ2-5; TRBD2 matches 7 bases. The trim removed 10 bases at V and 4 bases at J, leaving 13 bases unmatched. Looked up from germline, CDR1 is SGHNT and CDR2 is YYREEE (reference sequence). The CDR3 contains 14 residues. The CDR3 nucleotides are TGTGCCTCCTCCTTGGGGGGGAGGGCAGAGACCCAGTACTTC. Translation: CASSLGGRAETQYF.

The rearrangement links TRBV7-9 to TRBJ2-3; TRBD2 matches 7 bases. Germline V gives CDR1 SEHNR, CDR2 FQNEAQ (reference sequence). The trim removed 5 bases at V and 4 bases at J, leaving 9 bases unmatched. This CDR3 spans 15 amino acids. CDR3 loop: CASSPGSGASDTQYF. Written as DNA, the CDR3 is TGTGCCAGCAGCCCAGGAAGCGGGGCCTCAGATACGCAGTATTTT.

This rearrangement joins TRBV6-7 to TRBJ2-2; TRBD2 aligns across 14 bases. TRBV6-7 qualifies as an ORF whose function is uncertain. The CDR3 sequence is 18 residues long. After removal of 8 bases from V and 1 base from J, the junction contained 9 bases not matched to a gene. The CDR3 sequence is CASHRTSGRKVNTGELFF. CDR3 in DNA: TGTGCCAGCCACAGGACTAGCGGGAGGAAGGTGAACACCGGGGAGCTGTTTTTT.

The chain is built from TRBV6-2 or TRBV6-3 and TRBJ2-7; D is perhaps TRBD2 (6 bases). This CDR3 has 16 amino acids. Per germline, CDR1 MNHEY and CDR2 SVGEGT. V was clipped by 0 bases and J by 0 bases, with 12 bases between them. The CDR3, as DNA: TGTGCCAGCAGTTACTCTGGGACTCTTACCTCCTACGAGCAGTACTTC. Translated: CASSYSGTLTSYEQYF.

The V call is TRBV20-1, the J call TRBJ1-6; TRBD1 might be the D (5 bases). In germline, CDR1 is DFQATT, CDR2 SNEGSKA (reference sequence). The germline V and J ends were trimmed by 3 bases and 9 bases, with 9 bases remaining between them. CDR3 size: 12 residues. CDR3 sequence reads: CSASPRASPLHF. Written as DNA, the CDR3 is TGCAGTGCTAGTCCCAGGGCTTCACCCCTCCACTTT.

The rearrangement uses TRBV14 and TRBJ2-1; 10 bases are shared with TRBD2. Trimming at V came to 9 bases and at J to 5 bases, leaving 10 bases not matched to a gene. Germline V CDR1 and CDR2: SGHDN, FVKESK. The CDR3 length is 15 residues. CDR3 sequence: CARPPGTSGDNEQFF. The CDR3 coding sequence is TGTGCCAGACCCCCAGGAACTAGCGGGGACAATGAGCAGTTCTTC.

The J gene is TRBJ2-7, the V gene TRBV15; 8 positions agree with TRBD2. The CDR3 contains 19 residues. CDR1 is LNHNV and CDR2 is YYDKDF in the germline V gene (reference sequence). V was pared by 0 bases and J by 0 bases, with 13 bases of the junction left unmatched. In DNA form, the CDR3 reads TGTGCCACCAGCAGAGAGGGGATGGGGATAGCGGGGATCTCCTACGAGCAGTACTTC. As protein: CATSREGMGIAGISYEQYF. Supplemented by reference TRBV15 and TRBJ2-7, the full variable domain reads DAMVIQNPRYQVTQFGKPVTLSCSQTLNHNVMYWYQQKSSQAPKLLFHYYDKDFNNEADTPDNFQSRRPNTSFCFLDIRSPGLGDTAMYLCATSREGMGIAGISYEQYFGPGTRLTVT.